This T cell receptor beta chain derives from a study of shared clonotypes between healthy human individuals. The CDR3 contains 14 residues. Trimming cost V 6 bases and J 4 bases, with 15 bases left between them. Per germline, CDR1 MDHEN and CDR2 SYDVKM. Sequenced by immunoSEQ multiplex PCR; TCRdb stores in-frame clones only, minus some. The repertoire consists of around 2.5 million clones, with roughly 93% occurring once and the leading ten covering 0.35% to 0.45%. The sequence was collected from a man aged 18 to 29 in good health. Some clones in this sample may be carry-over from other donors' samples. The sample consisted of naive CD4+ T cells from PBMCs. Subset specified: CD45RA+ positively selected. The V gene is TRBV28, the J gene TRBJ1-1; D gene unclear. Here the CDR3 reads CASSLLRGSTEAFF. CDR3 sequence (DNA): TGTGCCAGCAGCCTCCTTCGAGGGAGCACTGAAGCTTTCTTT. Combining the CDR3 with reference TRBV28 and TRBJ1-1 gives the whole variable domain DVKVTQSSRYLVKRTGEKVFLECVQDMDHENMFWYRQDPGLGLRLIYFSYDVKMKEKGDIPEGYSVSREKKERFSLILESASTNQTSMYLCASSLLRGSTEAFFGQGTRLTVV.